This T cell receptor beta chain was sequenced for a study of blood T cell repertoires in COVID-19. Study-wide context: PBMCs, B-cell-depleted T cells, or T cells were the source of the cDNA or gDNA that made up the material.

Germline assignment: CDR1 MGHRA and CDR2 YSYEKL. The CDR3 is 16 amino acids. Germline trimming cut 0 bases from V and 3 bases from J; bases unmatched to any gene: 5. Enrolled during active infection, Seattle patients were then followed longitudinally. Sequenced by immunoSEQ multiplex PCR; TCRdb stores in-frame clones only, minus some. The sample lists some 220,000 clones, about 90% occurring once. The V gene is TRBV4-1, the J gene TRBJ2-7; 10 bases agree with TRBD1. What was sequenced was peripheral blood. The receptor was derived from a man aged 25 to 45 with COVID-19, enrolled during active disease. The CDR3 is CASSQDEGTGVYEQYF. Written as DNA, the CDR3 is TGCGCCAGCAGCCAAGACGAGGGGACAGGGGTCTACGAGCAGTACTTC.